This T cell receptor (beta chain) originates from a study of T cells in Graves' hyperthyroidism and ophthalmopathy. Findings of the study overall: Blood shared most expanded thyroid clonotypes above 0.001.

PBMCs stemmed from around 10 ml fresh peripheral blood. Trimming removed 0 bases from V and 6 bases from J, with 9 bases in between. CDR1 and CDR2 from the germline V gene are GTSNPN and SVGIG (reference sequence). The CDR3 loop spans 12 amino acids. In its sample, this clonotype was seen a few times. Its matching antigen is unknown. Amplification of TCR beta CDR3 regions was performed using RNA transcripts as template. The HTBI primer set served for first-round RT-PCR of the TCR CDR3. MiXCR was run by TCRdb on the multiplex PCR reads, yielding one entry per CDR3 protein. The sample lists a few hundred thousand distinct CDR3 sequences, 20% seen once, with around a quarter in the top ten.

The sequencing sample was made of blood. The chain links TRBV30 to TRBJ2-7; D may be TRBD2 (6 bases). The clonotype comes from a man younger than 30 with Graves' hyperthyroidism. CDR3 loop: CAWSVGGTEQYF. The CDR3 nucleotides read TGTGCCTGGAGTGTAGGAGGGACCGAGCAGTACTTC.